The clone carrying this TCR beta chain was seen at least ten times. This specimen comes from a study of early T cells in non-severe SARS-CoV-2 infection. The V end lost 1 base, the J end lost 2 bases, and 8 bases lay between the germline ends. CDR1 and CDR2 (germline): SGHRS, YFSETQ. The CDR3 contains 14 residues. TCRdb passed the 5' RACE reads through MiXCR, listing each CDR3 protein once. Of 50,000 or so distinct CDR3 sequences in the sample, about 13% were seen once. This receptor was identified in an adult who was a healthcare worker with PCR-confirmed SARS-CoV-2 infection or an uninfected control (not recorded which). Material: whole blood. The rearrangement links TRBV5-1 to TRBJ2-3; D is undetermined. The CDR3 reads CASSLLGITDTQYF. DNA for the CDR3: TGCGCCAGCAGCTTGCTAGGTATCACAGATACGCAGTATTTT.